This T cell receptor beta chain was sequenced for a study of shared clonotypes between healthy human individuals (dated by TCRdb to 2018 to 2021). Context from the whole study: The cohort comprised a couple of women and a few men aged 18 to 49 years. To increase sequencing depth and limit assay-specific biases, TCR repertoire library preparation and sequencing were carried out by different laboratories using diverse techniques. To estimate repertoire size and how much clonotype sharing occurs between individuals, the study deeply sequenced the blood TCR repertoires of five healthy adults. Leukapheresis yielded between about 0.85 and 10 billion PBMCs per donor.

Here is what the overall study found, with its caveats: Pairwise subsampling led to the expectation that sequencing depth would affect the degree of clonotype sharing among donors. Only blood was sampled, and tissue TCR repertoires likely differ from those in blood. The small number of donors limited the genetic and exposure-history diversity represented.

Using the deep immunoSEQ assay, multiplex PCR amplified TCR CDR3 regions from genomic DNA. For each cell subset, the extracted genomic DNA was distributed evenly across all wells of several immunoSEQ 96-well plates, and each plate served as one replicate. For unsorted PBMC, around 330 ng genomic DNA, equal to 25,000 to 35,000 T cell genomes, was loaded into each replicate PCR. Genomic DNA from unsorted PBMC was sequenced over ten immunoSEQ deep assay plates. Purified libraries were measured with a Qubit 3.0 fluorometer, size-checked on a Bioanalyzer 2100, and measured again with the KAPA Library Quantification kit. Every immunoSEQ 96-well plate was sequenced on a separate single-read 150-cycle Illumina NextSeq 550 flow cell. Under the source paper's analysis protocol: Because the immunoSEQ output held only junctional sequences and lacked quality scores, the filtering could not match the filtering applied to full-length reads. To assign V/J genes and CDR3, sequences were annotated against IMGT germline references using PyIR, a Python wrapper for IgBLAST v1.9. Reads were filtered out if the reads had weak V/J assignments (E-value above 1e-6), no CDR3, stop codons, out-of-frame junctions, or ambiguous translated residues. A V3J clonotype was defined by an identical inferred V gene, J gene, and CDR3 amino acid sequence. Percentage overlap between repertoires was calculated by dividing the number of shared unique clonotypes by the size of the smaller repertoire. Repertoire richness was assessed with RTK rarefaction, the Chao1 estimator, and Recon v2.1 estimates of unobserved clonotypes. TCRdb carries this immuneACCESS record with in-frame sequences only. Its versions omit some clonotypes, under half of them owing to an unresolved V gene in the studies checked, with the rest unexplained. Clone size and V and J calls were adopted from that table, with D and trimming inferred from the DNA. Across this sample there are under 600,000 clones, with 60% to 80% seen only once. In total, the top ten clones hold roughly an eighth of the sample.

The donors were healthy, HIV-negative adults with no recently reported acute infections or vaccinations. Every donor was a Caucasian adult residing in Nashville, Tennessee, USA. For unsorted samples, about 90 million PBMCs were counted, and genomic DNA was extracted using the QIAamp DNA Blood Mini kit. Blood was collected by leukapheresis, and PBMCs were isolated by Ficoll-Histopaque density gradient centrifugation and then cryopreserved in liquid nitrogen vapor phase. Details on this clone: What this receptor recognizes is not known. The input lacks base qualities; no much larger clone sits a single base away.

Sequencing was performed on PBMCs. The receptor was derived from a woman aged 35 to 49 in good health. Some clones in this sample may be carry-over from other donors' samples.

The CDR3 here reads CASSDRLAGGSGEQFF. Read as DNA, the sequence is TGTGCCAGCAGTGACAGACTAGCGGGAGGATCCGGTGAGCAGTTCTTC. The rearrangement joined TRBV2 to TRBJ2-1; 13 junctional bases match TRBD2. CDR1 and CDR2 (SNHLY, FYNNEI) derive from the germline V gene. From the cysteine through the phenylalanine, the CDR3 covers 16 amino acids. The retained sequence is limited to the CDR3, 48 bases, with the frame set at the first base. V and J are trimmed by 3 bases and 9 bases, and the gene matches miss 8 bases of the junction.